This T cell receptor (beta chain) stems from a study of blood T cell repertoires in COVID-19. Source study methods: Reference gene primers were amplified, and this amplification served to estimate nucleated cell counts. The table came from immunoSEQ multiplex PCR; TCRdb's copy has only in-frame clones and leaves some out. V, J and clone size are those of that table, while D and trimming were read from the DNA. The sample consists of approximately 330,000 clones, 80% to 90% of them appearing once. CDR1 and CDR2 (germline): SNHLY, FYNNEI. The V gene end was trimmed by 2 bases and the J gene end by 6 bases; junction bases not matched to a gene: 4. This CDR3 contains 13 residues. This clone has a handful of counts.

The rearrangement uses TRBV2 and TRBJ2-7, with 7 bases identical to TRBD2. The clonotype was recovered from a middle-aged woman with acute COVID-19. The specimen was PBMCs or T cells enriched from blood (not recorded which). The CDR3 here is CASSESGVGEQYF. CDR3 DNA: TGTGCCAGCAGTGAAAGCGGGGTTGGCGAGCAGTACTTC.